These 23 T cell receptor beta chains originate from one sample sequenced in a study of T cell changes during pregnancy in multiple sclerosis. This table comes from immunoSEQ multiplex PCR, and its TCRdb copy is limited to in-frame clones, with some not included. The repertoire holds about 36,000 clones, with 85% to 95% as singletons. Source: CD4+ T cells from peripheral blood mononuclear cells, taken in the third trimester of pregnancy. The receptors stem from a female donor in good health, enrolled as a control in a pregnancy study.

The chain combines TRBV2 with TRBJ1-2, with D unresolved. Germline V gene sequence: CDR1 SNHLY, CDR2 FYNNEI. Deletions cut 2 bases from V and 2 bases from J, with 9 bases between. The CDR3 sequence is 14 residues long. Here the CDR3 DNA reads TGTGCCAGCAGTGAATCTAACTGGAACTATGGCTACACCTTC. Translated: CASSESNWNYGYTF.

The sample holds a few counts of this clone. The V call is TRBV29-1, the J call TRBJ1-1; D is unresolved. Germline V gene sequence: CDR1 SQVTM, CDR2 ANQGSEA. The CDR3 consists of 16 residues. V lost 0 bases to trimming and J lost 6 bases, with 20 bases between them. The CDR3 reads CSVEDQVWGAISEAFF. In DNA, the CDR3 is TGCAGCGTTGAAGATCAGGTATGGGGAGCGATCTCTGAAGCTTTCTTT.

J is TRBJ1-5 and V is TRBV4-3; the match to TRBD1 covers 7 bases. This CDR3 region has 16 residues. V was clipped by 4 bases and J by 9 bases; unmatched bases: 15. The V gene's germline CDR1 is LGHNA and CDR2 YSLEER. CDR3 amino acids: CASSPETDRARAPQHF. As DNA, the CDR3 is TGCGCCAGCAGCCCAGAAACTGACAGGGCGAGGGCGCCCCAGCATTTT.

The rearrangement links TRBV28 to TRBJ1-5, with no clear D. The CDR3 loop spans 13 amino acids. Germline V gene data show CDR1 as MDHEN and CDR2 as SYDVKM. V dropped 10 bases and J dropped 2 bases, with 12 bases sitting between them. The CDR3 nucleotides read TGTGCCATTGTAAAGCAGGGCAATCAGCCCCAGCATTTT. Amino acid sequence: CAIVKQGNQPQHF. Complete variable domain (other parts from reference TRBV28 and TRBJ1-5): DVKVTQSSRYLVKRTGEKVFLECVQDMDHENMFWYRQDPGLGLRLIYFSYDVKMKEKGDIPEGYSVSREKKERFSLILESASTNQTSMYLCAIVKQGNQPQHFGDGTRLSIL.

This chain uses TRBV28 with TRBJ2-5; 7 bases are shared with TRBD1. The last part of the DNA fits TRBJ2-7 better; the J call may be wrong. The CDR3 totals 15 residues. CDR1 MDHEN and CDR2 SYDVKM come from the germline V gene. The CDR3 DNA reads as TGTGCCAGCAGCCCCCAACGACAGGGATCCTACGAGCAGTACTTC. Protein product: CASSPQRQGSYEQYF.

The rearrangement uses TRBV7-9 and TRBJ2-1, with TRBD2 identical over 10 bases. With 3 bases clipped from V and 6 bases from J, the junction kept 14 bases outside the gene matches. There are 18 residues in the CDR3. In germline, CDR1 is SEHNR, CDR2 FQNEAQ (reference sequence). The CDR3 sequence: CASSFKGAVAGGGNEQFF. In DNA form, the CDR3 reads TGTGCCAGCAGCTTTAAGGGGGCCGTAGCGGGGGGAGGCAATGAGCAGTTCTTC.

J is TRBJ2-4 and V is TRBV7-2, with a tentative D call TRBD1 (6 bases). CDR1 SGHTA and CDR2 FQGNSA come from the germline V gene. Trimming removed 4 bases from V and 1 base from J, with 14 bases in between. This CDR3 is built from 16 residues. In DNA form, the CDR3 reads TGTGCCAGCAGCTCGAGTTCTACAGGGGCCAAAAACATTCAGTACTTC. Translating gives CASSSSSTGAKNIQYF.

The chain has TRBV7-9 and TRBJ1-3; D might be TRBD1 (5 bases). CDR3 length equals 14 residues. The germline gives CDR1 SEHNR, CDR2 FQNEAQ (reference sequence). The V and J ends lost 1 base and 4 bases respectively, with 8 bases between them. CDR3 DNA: TGTGCCAGCAGCTTAGGGCAGGGCGGAAACACCATATATTTT. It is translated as CASSLGQGGNTIYF.

CDR3 residues: CASSLGGQDEQFF. The DNA for the CDR3 is TGTGCCAGCAGCTTAGGGGGGCAGGATGAGCAGTTCTTC. The chain has TRBV7-6 and TRBJ2-1, with D possibly being TRBD1 (6 bases). Per germline, CDR1 SGHVS and CDR2 FNYEAQ. V dropped 1 base and J dropped 8 bases, with 9 bases sitting between them. The CDR3 sequence is 13 residues long.

The CDR3 DNA reads as TGTGCCAGCAGCACGCGACAGGGATGGAGCACAGATACGCAGTATTTT. Amino acid sequence: CASSTRQGWSTDTQYF. The chain recombines TRBV9 with TRBJ2-3, with 7 bases fitting TRBD1. V dropped 4 bases and J dropped 0; count of bases not matched to a gene: 8. Germline CDR1 SGDLS, CDR2 YYNGEE. The CDR3 has 16 amino acids.

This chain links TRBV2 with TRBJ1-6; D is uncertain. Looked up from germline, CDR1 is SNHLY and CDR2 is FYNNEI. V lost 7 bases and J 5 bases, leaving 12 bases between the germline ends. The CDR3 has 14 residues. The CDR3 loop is CASMTQTNNSPLHF. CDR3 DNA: TGTGCCAGCATGACACAGACAAATAATTCACCCCTCCACTTT.

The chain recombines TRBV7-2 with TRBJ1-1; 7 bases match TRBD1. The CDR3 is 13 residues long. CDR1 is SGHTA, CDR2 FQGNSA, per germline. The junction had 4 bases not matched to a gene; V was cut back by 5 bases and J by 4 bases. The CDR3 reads CASSQGQPTEAFF. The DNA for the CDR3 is TGTGCCAGCAGCCAGGGACAGCCCACTGAAGCTTTCTTT.

This chain's CDR3 is CASSLRPGRGTEAFF. The CDR3 nucleotides read TGTGCCAGCAGCCTAAGGCCAGGTCGTGGCACTGAAGCTTTCTTT. The chain couples TRBV28 to TRBJ1-1; D is unclear. Trimming removed 6 bases from V and 4 bases from J, with 18 bases in between. Per the germline V gene, CDR1 is MDHEN and CDR2 is SYDVKM. CDR3 length equals 15 residues.

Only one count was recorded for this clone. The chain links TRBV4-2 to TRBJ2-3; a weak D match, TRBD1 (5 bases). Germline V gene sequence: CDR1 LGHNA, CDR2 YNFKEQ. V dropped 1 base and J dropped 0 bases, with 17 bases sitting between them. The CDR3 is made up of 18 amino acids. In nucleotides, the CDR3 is TGTGCCAGCAGCCAAGCGGTGACAGCCTTATCTAGCACAGATACGCAGTATTTT. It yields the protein CASSQAVTALSSTDTQYF.

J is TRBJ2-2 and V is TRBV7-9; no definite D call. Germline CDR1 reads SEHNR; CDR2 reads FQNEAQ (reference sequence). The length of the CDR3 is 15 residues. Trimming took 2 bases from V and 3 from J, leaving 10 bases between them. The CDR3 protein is CASSLRATYTGELFF. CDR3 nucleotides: TGTGCCAGCAGCTTAAGAGCGACCTACACCGGGGAGCTGTTTTTT. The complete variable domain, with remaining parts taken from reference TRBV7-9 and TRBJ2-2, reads DTGVSQNPRHKITKRGQNVTFRCDPISEHNRLYWYRQTLGQGPEFLTYFQNEAQLEKSRLLSDRFSAERPKGSFSTLEIQRTEQGDSAMYLCASSLRATYTGELFFGEGSRLTVL.

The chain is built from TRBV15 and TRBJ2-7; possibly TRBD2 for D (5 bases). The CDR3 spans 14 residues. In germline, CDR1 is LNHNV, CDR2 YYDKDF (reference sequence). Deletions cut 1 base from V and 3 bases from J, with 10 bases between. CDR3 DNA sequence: TGTGCCACCAGCAGAGCCGGGAAGGTCTACGAGCAGTACTTC. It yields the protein CATSRAGKVYEQYF.

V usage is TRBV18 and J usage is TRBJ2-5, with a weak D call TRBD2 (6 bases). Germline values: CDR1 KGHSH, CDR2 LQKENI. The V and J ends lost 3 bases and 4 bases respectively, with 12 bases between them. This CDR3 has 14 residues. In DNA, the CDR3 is TGTGCCAGCTCACCCTTTTTGGGGGGAGAGACCCAGTACTTC. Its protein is CASSPFLGGETQYF.

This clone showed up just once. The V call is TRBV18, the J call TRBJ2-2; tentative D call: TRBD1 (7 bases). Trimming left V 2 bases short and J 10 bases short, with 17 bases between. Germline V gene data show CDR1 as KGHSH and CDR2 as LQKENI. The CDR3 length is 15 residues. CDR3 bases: TGTGCCAGCTCACCAGAGACAGGGAGGAGTAAGGAGCTGTTTTTT. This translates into CASSPETGRSKELFF.

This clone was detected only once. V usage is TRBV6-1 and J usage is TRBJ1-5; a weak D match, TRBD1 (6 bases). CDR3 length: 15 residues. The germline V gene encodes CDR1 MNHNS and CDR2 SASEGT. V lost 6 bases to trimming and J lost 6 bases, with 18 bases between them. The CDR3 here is CASSVQGWFSQPQHF. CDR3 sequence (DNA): TGTGCCAGCAGCGTACAGGGTTGGTTTAGTCAGCCCCAGCATTTT.

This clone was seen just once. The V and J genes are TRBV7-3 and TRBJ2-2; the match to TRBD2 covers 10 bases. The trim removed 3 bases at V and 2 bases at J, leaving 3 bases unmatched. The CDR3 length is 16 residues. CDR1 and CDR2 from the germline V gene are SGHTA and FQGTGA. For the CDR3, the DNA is TGTGCCAGCAGCTTGTTAGCGGGGGGTAACACCGGGGAGCTGTTTTTT. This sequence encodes CASSLLAGGNTGELFF.

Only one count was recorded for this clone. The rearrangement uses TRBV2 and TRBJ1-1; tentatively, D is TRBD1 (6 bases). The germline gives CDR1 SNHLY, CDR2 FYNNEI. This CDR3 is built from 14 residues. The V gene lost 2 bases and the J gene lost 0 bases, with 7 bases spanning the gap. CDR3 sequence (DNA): TGTGCCAGCAGTGAACAGGGGATGAACACTGAAGCTTTCTTT. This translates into CASSEQGMNTEAFF. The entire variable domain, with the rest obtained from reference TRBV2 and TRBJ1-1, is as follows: EPEVTQTPSHQVTQMGQEVILRCVPISNHLYFYWYRQILGQKVEFLVSFYNNEISEKSEIFDDQFSVERPDGSNFTLKIRSTKLEDSAMYFCASSEQGMNTEAFFGQGTRLTVV.

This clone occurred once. CDR3 in DNA: TGTGCCAGCAGCTCGGGGGGGGAGAGCTCCTACGAGCAGTACTTC. Translated, it gives CASSSGGESSYEQYF. The V and J genes are TRBV28 and TRBJ2-7; the match to TRBD2 covers 8 bases. The CDR3 has 15 amino acids. Germline-derived CDR1 and CDR2 are MDHEN and SYDVKM. Germline trimming cut 6 bases from V and 0 bases from J; bases unmatched to any gene: 7. The whole variable domain, filled in from reference TRBV28 and TRBJ2-7, reads DVKVTQSSRYLVKRTGEKVFLECVQDMDHENMFWYRQDPGLGLRLIYFSYDVKMKEKGDIPEGYSVSREKKERFSLILESASTNQTSMYLCASSSGGESSYEQYFGPGTRLTVT.

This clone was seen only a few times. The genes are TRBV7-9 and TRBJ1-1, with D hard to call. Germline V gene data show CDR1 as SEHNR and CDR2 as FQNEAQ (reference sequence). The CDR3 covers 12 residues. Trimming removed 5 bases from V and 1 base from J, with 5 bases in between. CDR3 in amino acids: CASSPWNTEAFF. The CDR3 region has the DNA TGTGCCAGCAGCCCATGGAACACTGAAGCTTTCTTT.